The 8 T cell receptor beta chains listed next were all sequenced from one sample in a study of blood T cell repertoires in COVID-19. Method: immunoSEQ multiplex PCR; TCRdb's copy keeps in-frame clones and lacks some. The table records about 490,000 clones, over 75% of them present only once. Sequences were obtained from peripheral blood. The receptors were sampled from a human donor in a cohort sampled during active COVID-19.

V gene TRBV7-2 combines with J gene TRBJ2-1; 7 bases line up with TRBD1. The CDR3 is 16 amino acids. Per the germline V gene, CDR1 is SGHTA and CDR2 is FQGNSA. V lost 3 bases to trimming and J lost 12 bases; unmatched junction nucleotides: 17. The CDR3 loop is CASSFSGRQGSVMQFF. CDR3 DNA sequence: TGTGCCAGCAGCTTTTCGGGCCGACAGGGATCGGTAATGCAGTTCTTC.

The table lists this clone with many counts. The V gene is TRBV4-2, the J gene TRBJ2-7; D might be TRBD2 (5 bases). Deletions cut 0 bases from V and 4 bases from J, with 16 bases between. The CDR3 is 16 amino acids. From germline, CDR1 is LGHNA and CDR2 YNFKEQ. DNA of the CDR3: TGTGCCAGCAGCCAAGATCAGCTAGCTTTCAGGTACGAGCAGTACTTC. The encoded protein is CASSQDQLAFRYEQYF.

This clone was recorded once. The gene calls are TRBV6-6 and TRBJ2-5; 7 bases fit TRBD1. Germline V gives CDR1 MNHNY, CDR2 SVGAGI (reference sequence). This CDR3 has 14 amino acids. J was trimmed by 4 bases and V by 5 bases; bases with no gene match: 7. CDR3 residues: CASSTGARGETQYF. CDR3 coding DNA: TGTGCCAGCAGTACAGGGGCTAGGGGAGAGACCCAGTACTTC.

Of note for this clone: Other DNA sequences in the sample encode the same CDR3. This sequence joins TRBV12-3 or TRBV12-4 and TRBJ2-7, with a tentative D call TRBD2 (5 bases). V was clipped by 2 bases and J by 7 bases, with 6 bases between them. This CDR3 has 11 residues. CDR3 sequence reads: CASSLRGEQYF. DNA of the CDR3: TGTGCCAGCAGTTTACGGGGAGAGCAGTACTTC.

The chain has TRBV28 and TRBJ1-2, with 7 positions matching TRBD1. This CDR3 is 14 amino acids long. CDR1 MDHEN and CDR2 SYDVKM come from the germline V gene. J lost 5 bases, V lost 7 bases, and 10 bases had no gene match. CDR3 coding DNA: TGTGCCAGCACAAAGCCGGACAGGTCTTATGGCTACACCTTC. Residues: CASTKPDRSYGYTF.

In its sample, this clone was seen once. The chain carries TRBV19 and TRBJ1-2; TRBD1 is a possible D gene (6 bases). CDR3 size: 13 residues. V shed 6 bases and J shed 1 base, with 9 bases lying between them. The germline V gene encodes CDR1 LNHDA and CDR2 SQIVND (reference sequence). The CDR3 DNA follows: TGTGCCAGTAGCCAAGGGGGTAACTATGGCTACACCTTC. This gives the protein CASSQGGNYGYTF.

The chain combines TRBV6-5 with TRBJ1-2; D not resolved. The CDR3 consists of 14 residues. The ends were cut back, 2 bases at V and 5 bases at J, with 12 bases in the middle. Germline CDR1 and CDR2: MNHEY and SVGAGI. CDR3 nucleotides: TGTGCCAGCAGTTACCGAGGGTACGGATATGGCTACACCTTC. The encoded protein is CASSYRGYGYGYTF.

The chain combines TRBV10-3 with TRBJ1-2; the match to TRBD1 covers 8 bases. The CDR3 length is 16 residues. Germline loops: CDR1 ENHRY, CDR2 SYGVKD. The J segment lost 8 bases and the V segment lost 8 bases, leaving 19 bases of the junction unmatched. The CDR3 coding sequence is TGTGCCATCCAATATTCTGGACAGGGAGTCTCGGCCGGCTACACCTTC. It specifies CAIQYSGQGVSAGYTF.